Below, 25 T cell receptor beta chains from the same sample are listed, as sequenced in a study of human T cells and chemical hapten exposure (dated by TCRdb to the early 2020s). Libraries were made using RACE. Sequencing was performed on a NextSeq 500. The public sequencing data were trimmed at Q25 with fastp and processed into clonotypes with MiXCR by TCRdb, which kept only in-frame beta chains. CDR3 protein sequences are deduplicated, and each keeps its most common genes and DNA. For this sample there are approximately 90,000 distinct CDR3 sequences; about 10% appear just once. Of the sample, 2% to 2.5% falls within the top ten clones. According to the study, the label for this sample's time point signals: patch test 1, 2 weeks after DPC sensitization. The sample's treatment or condition label is to be understood as: therapeutic diphenylcyclopropenone sensitization with weekly scalp DPC. The sample was whole blood, taken in connection with sensitization to the hapten diphenylcyclopropenone (DPC). These receptors originate from a man aged 35-49 years with alopecia areata. Some clones in this sample may be carry-over from other donors' samples.

The CDR3 loop is CSAITGATGEQYF. For the CDR3, the DNA is TGCAGCGCTATCACAGGGGCGACGGGGGAGCAGTACTTC. The chain joins TRBV29-1 to TRBJ2-7; 7 positions agree with TRBD1. This CDR3 spans 13 amino acids. The V gene end was trimmed by 7 bases and the J gene end by 7 bases; junction bases not matched to a gene: 13. Germline V gene sequence: CDR1 SQVTM, CDR2 ANQGSEA.

This clonotype was picked up a small number of times. This chain connects TRBV12-3 or TRBV12-4 to TRBJ1-1, with a tentative D call TRBD1 (5 bases). V gave up 3 bases and J gave up 5 bases, with 10 bases separating them. The CDR3 length is 13 residues. In DNA form, the CDR3 reads TGTGCCAGCAGTTTGGTCGGGGGGACTGAAGCTTTCTTT. The encoded protein is CASSLVGGTEAFF.

This clonotype appeared a single time. The genes are TRBV12-3 or TRBV12-4 and TRBJ1-5; no firm D call. V lost 4 bases and J lost 5, with 6 bases in between. The CDR3 spans 12 residues. The CDR3 sequence: CASSSADQPQHF. DNA for the CDR3: TGTGCCAGCAGTTCTGCCGATCAGCCCCAGCATTTT.

This chain connects TRBV19 to TRBJ1-2, with D maybe TRBD1 (5 bases). CDR1 and CDR2 from the germline V gene are LNHDA and SQIVND (reference sequence). V was cut by 3 bases and J by 0 bases, with 11 bases left in between. The CDR3 extends over 15 amino acids. For the CDR3, the DNA is TGTGCCAGTAGTATGGGTTCAGGGCCTAACTATGGCTACACCTTC. Residues: CASSMGSGPNYGYTF.

The V and J genes are TRBV7-6 and TRBJ2-7, with D maybe TRBD2 (6 bases). The CDR3 spans 14 residues. V gave up 5 bases and J gave up 7 bases, with 18 bases separating them. The germline V gene has CDR1 SGHVS and CDR2 FNYEAQ. The CDR3 protein is CASSTRDLRGEQYF. The CDR3, as DNA: TGTGCCAGCAGCACCCGGGACTTAAGGGGAGAGCAGTACTTC.

This clonotype showed up just a few times. J is TRBJ2-3 and V is TRBV20-1; tentatively, D is TRBD2 (6 bases). This CDR3 comprises 17 residues. Trimming cost V 4 bases and J 1 base, with 21 bases left between them. Germline V gene data show CDR1 as DFQATT and CDR2 as SNEGSKA (reference sequence). Here the CDR3 DNA reads TGCAGTGCTACACACGGGACTTCGTTTTTTGGCACAGATACGCAGTATTTT. It translates to CSATHGTSFFGTDTQYF.

V and J are TRBV4-3 and TRBJ2-2; unclear D gene. Germline CDR1 and CDR2: LGHNA and YSLEER. The CDR3 consists of 17 residues. V lost 0 bases and J lost 0, with 11 bases in between. CDR3 coding DNA: TGCGCCAGCAGCCAAGAAGCCGCGAGGACGAACACCGGGGAGCTGTTTTTT. This encodes CASSQEAARTNTGELFF.

V gene TRBV19 combines with J gene TRBJ2-3, with 10 bases matching TRBD2. With 3 bases clipped from V and 0 bases from J, the junction kept 3 bases outside the gene matches. The CDR3 has 16 residues. Germline V lookup: CDR1 LNHDA, CDR2 SQIVND (reference sequence). Written as DNA, the CDR3 is TGTGCCAGTAGTATTGGGACTAGCGTCAGCACAGATACGCAGTATTTT. Translation gives CASSIGTSVSTDTQYF.

This clonotype has a handful of counts. V gene TRBV7-9 combines with J gene TRBJ2-3, with D unresolved. The V gene lost 5 bases and the J gene lost 6 bases, with 6 bases spanning the gap. CDR3 length: 11 amino acids. Germline lookup yields CDR1 SEHNR and CDR2 FQNEAQ (reference sequence). CDR3 in amino acids: CASSPVDTQYF. The CDR3 nucleotides read TGTGCCAGCAGCCCCGTGGATACGCAGTATTTT.

This clonotype has only a few counts. V and J are TRBV18 and TRBJ2-7; TRBD1 aligns across 9 bases. Trimming cost V 4 bases and J 4 bases; bases outside gene matches: 5. The CDR3 totals 14 residues. Germline assignment: CDR1 KGHSH and CDR2 LQKENI. This CDR3 reads CASSLSDRGYEQYV. CDR3 nucleotides: TGTGCCAGCTCACTTTCTGACAGGGGGTACGAGCAGTACGTC.

This clonotype was detected a few times. V and J are TRBV5-6 and TRBJ2-5; D is unresolved. Deletions cut 2 bases from V and 1 base from J, with 12 bases between. Germline loops: CDR1 SGHDT, CDR2 YYEEEE. This CDR3 has 15 residues. The CDR3 is CASSFRNQVQETQYF. CDR3 nucleotides: TGTGCCAGCAGCTTCAGGAACCAGGTCCAAGAGACCCAGTACTTC.

V usage is TRBV4-3 and J usage is TRBJ2-2; D may correspond to TRBD1 or TRBD2 (5 bases each). Germline CDR1 reads LGHNA; CDR2 reads YSLEER. Trimming stripped 2 bases from V and 0 bases from J, with 16 bases between. The CDR3 runs 18 residues. CDR3 residues: CASSQKAGTAANTGELFF. The DNA for the CDR3 is TGCGCCAGCAGCCAAAAAGCAGGGACGGCGGCGAACACCGGGGAGCTGTTTTTT.

This clonotype appeared many times. V usage is TRBV7-2 and J usage is TRBJ1-4; a possible D gene is TRBD1 (5 bases). CDR1 SGHTA and CDR2 FQGNSA come from the germline V gene. V lost 4 bases to trimming and J lost 11 bases, with 11 bases between them. This CDR3 spans 12 amino acids. The CDR3 nucleotides are TGTGCCAGCAGCTATGGGGGAGCCAAACTGTTTTTT. This codes for CASSYGGAKLFF.

The CDR3 is CASSPRLWAYNEQFF. The CDR3, as DNA: TGTGCCAGCAGCCCCCGGTTATGGGCCTACAATGAGCAGTTCTTC. The chain employs TRBV11-3 and TRBJ2-1; D gene unclear. Trimming removed 5 bases from V and 2 bases from J, with 13 bases in between. Per the germline V gene, CDR1 is SGHNT and CDR2 is YENEEA. The CDR3 runs 15 residues. The whole variable domain, filled in from reference TRBV11-3 and TRBJ2-1, reads EAGVVQSPRYKIIEKKQPVAFWCNPISGHNTLYWYLQNLGQGPELLIRYENEEAVDDSQLPKDRFSAERLKGVDSTLKIQPAELGDSAVYLCASSPRLWAYNEQFFGPGTRLTVL.

In its sample, this clonotype was seen many times. V and J are TRBV7-9 and TRBJ1-1, with 8 bases identical to TRBD1. The CDR3 is made up of 14 amino acids. Germline V CDR1 and CDR2: SEHNR, FQNEAQ (reference sequence). V trimming: 2 bases; J trimming: 5 bases; junction bases outside the gene matches: 4. DNA of the CDR3: TGTGCCAGCAGCTTAATGACAGGGGAAACTGAAGCTTTCTTT. Its translation is CASSLMTGETEAFF.

The rearrangement uses TRBV7-9 and TRBJ2-7; 10 bases are a match to TRBD2. Germline values: CDR1 SEHNR, CDR2 FQNEAQ (reference sequence). Trimming cost V 5 bases and J 6 bases; bases outside gene matches: 7. The CDR3 length is 14 residues. The CDR3 DNA sequence: TGTGCCAGCAGCCCCTCTAGCGGGAGATCCGAGCAGTACTTC. Residues: CASSPSSGRSEQYF.

The gene calls are TRBV6-2 or TRBV6-3 and TRBJ2-5; 9 bases are a match to TRBD1. Trimming removed 8 bases from V and 5 bases from J; junction bases left unmatched: 9. The CDR3 extends over 14 amino acids. Germline CDR1 MNHEY, CDR2 SVGEGT. The CDR3 reads CASASTGGPETQYF. CDR3 DNA sequence: TGTGCCAGCGCCTCTACAGGGGGCCCCGAGACCCAGTACTTC.

This clonotype was seen more than once but under ten times. This chain links TRBV27 with TRBJ1-5; D is ambiguous. The CDR3 consists of 15 residues. V lost 0 bases and J lost 9, with 15 bases in between. Germline V gene sequence: CDR1 MNHEY, CDR2 SMNVEV (reference sequence). The CDR3 DNA reads TGTGCCAGCAGTTTATCGTGGCGGGGAAGCCGGCCCCAGCATTTT. Encoded protein: CASSLSWRGSRPQHF.

This clonotype was found a few times. The chain is built from TRBV20-1 and TRBJ2-5; 9 bases line up with TRBD2. Unmatched junction bases numbered 6, after V lost 3 bases and J lost 4 bases. The CDR3 totals 14 residues. Germline loops: CDR1 DFQATT, CDR2 SNEGSKA (reference sequence). CDR3 sequence reads: CSARPSGARETQYF. The CDR3 DNA reads TGCAGTGCTAGGCCTAGCGGGGCTAGAGAGACCCAGTACTTC.

This chain uses TRBV6-6 with TRBJ2-1; 9 positions agree with TRBD2. Unmatched junction bases numbered 4, after V lost 2 bases and J lost 5 bases. The CDR3 is 15 amino acids. The V gene's germline CDR1 is MNHNY and CDR2 SVGAGI (reference sequence). CDR3 protein: CASSYASGANNEQFF. CDR3 coding DNA: TGTGCCAGCAGTTACGCTAGCGGGGCGAACAATGAGCAGTTCTTC.

This clonotype has a handful of counts. The chain joins TRBV18 to TRBJ2-5, with D possibly matching TRBD2 (5 bases). Germline V gene data show CDR1 as KGHSH and CDR2 as LQKENI. The CDR3 extends over 18 amino acids. V lost 1 base to trimming and J lost 2 bases, with 20 bases between them. CDR3 nucleotide sequence: TGTGCCAGCTCACCACTTTCGGTGGCGGCGGGTAAACAAGAGACCCAGTACTTC. Its protein product is CASSPLSVAAGKQETQYF.

This clonotype was found many times. The J gene is TRBJ2-5, the V gene TRBV29-1, with D perhaps matching TRBD1 (5 bases). Germline lookup yields CDR1 SQVTM and CDR2 ANQGSEA. V was cut by 3 bases and J by 5 bases, with 10 bases left in between. CDR3 length equals 12 residues. The CDR3 nucleotides are TGCAGCGTTGAGCTCCCAGGGGAGACCCAGTACTTC. Protein product: CSVELPGETQYF.

This clonotype was seen more than once but under ten times. The CDR3 region has the DNA TGTGCCAGCAGATTTGACAGGACCACTGAAGCTTTCTTT. Translated: CASRFDRTTEAFF. The chain combines TRBV6-6 with TRBJ1-1; weak D call: TRBD1 (6 bases). With 6 bases removed from V and 4 bases from J, the gap between germline ends came to 12 bases. Per the germline V gene, CDR1 is MNHNY and CDR2 is SVGAGI (reference sequence). CDR3 length: 13 residues.

By frequency in the sample, this clonotype is medium-sized. The chain couples TRBV4-2 to TRBJ1-4, with 11 bases identical to TRBD1. CDR3 length: 16 residues. V gave up 0 bases and J gave up 7 bases; unmatched junction bases: 4. Germline V lookup: CDR1 LGHNA, CDR2 YNFKEQ. CDR3 in amino acids: CASSQDGDRGAEKLFF. DNA for the CDR3: TGTGCCAGCAGCCAAGATGGGGACAGGGGGGCTGAAAAACTGTTTTTT.

The V gene is TRBV19, the J gene TRBJ2-3; 7 nucleotides line up with TRBD2. Germline CDR1 reads LNHDA; CDR2 reads SQIVND (reference sequence). J gave up 6 bases and V 3 bases, and 6 bases lay outside the gene matches. The CDR3 runs 14 residues. CDR3 in DNA: TGTGCCAGTAGTATCAAGCGGGATAAGGATACGCAGTATTTT. The encoded protein is CASSIKRDKDTQYF.